One and the same sample provided the 29 T cell receptor beta chains below, sequenced in a study of blood T cell repertoires in COVID-19. TCRdb's table, derived via immunoSEQ multiplex PCR, lists solely in-frame clones and lacks some. The sample lists approximately 300,000 clones; around 85% were seen once. The specimen sequenced was peripheral blood. The receptors shown here come from a human donor with COVID-19, enrolled during active disease. The donor label of this sample is uncertain.

The chain joins TRBV4-3 to TRBJ1-2, with 8 bases fitting TRBD1. The CDR3 is made up of 16 amino acids. Losses at the gene ends were 2 bases for V and 2 bases for J; bases not matched to a gene: 7. The germline V gene has CDR1 LGHNA and CDR2 YSLEER. This CDR3 reads CASSQPPGQGNYGYTF. DNA of the CDR3: TGCGCCAGCAGCCAACCCCCCGGACAGGGAAACTATGGCTACACCTTC.

This chain links TRBV12-3 or TRBV12-4 with TRBJ1-2; D is perhaps TRBD1 (6 bases). CDR3 size: 13 residues. V was shortened by 3 bases and J by 4 bases, with 9 bases between the two germline ends. Written as DNA, the CDR3 is TGTGCCAGCAGTTTGCAGGGGCCCTATGGCTACACCTTC. Encoded protein: CASSLQGPYGYTF.

The V and J genes are TRBV10-3 and TRBJ1-4; D is perhaps TRBD1 (6 bases). V gave up 10 bases and J gave up 7 bases, with 10 bases separating them. CDR3 length equals 11 residues. Looked up from germline, CDR1 is ENHRY and CDR2 is SYGVKD. The CDR3: CATGDSEKLFF. For the CDR3, the DNA is TGTGCCACAGGGGATAGTGAAAAACTGTTTTTT.

The rearrangement uses TRBV30 and TRBJ2-2, with 7 nucleotides matching TRBD1. Unmatched junction bases numbered 7, after V lost 5 bases and J lost 7 bases. The CDR3 is made up of 13 amino acids. Germline V gene sequence: CDR1 GTSNPN, CDR2 SVGIG (reference sequence). This CDR3 is CAWSGTDLGELFF. The CDR3 DNA reads TGTGCCTGGTCCGGGACAGACCTCGGGGAGCTGTTTTTT.

The gene calls are TRBV30 and TRBJ2-6, with D perhaps matching TRBD1 (7 bases). Trimming removed 4 bases at V and 0 bases at J, with 22 bases between. The germline V gene has CDR1 GTSNPN and CDR2 SVGIG (reference sequence). The CDR3 consists of 19 residues. The CDR3 DNA follows: TGTGCCTGGACCAATGAGAGGAGGGGGCTGAGCTCTGGGGCCAACGTCCTGACTTTC. Translation: CAWTNERRGLSSGANVLTF.

The chain couples TRBV27 to TRBJ2-7; D may be TRBD1 (6 bases). Trimming removed 4 bases from V and 6 bases from J, with 16 bases in between. CDR1 and CDR2 (germline): MNHEY, SMNVEV (reference sequence). The CDR3 is made up of 14 amino acids. Here the CDR3 DNA reads TGTGCCAGCAGTTCTGGCAGGGGACGTGGCGAGCAGTACTTC. Translation gives CASSSGRGRGEQYF.

V is TRBV2 and J is TRBJ2-1; 16 nucleotides match TRBD2. The V gene's germline CDR1 is SNHLY and CDR2 FYNNEI. Losses at the gene ends were 4 bases for V and 3 bases for J; bases not matched to a gene: 9. The CDR3 is made up of 19 amino acids. As DNA, the CDR3 is TGTGCCAGCAGTGGCCCCGGGACTAGCGGGAGGGCGGGCTACAATGAGCAGTTCTTC. Translating it yields CASSGPGTSGRAGYNEQFF.

The rearrangement joins TRBV7-2 to TRBJ1-3; D perhaps matches TRBD1 (5 bases). This CDR3 has 15 amino acids. Trimming removed 2 bases at V and 0 bases at J, with 8 bases between. Germline V gene sequence: CDR1 SGHTA, CDR2 FQGNSA. This CDR3 is CASSLTGVSGNTIYF. In DNA form, the CDR3 reads TGTGCCAGCAGCTTAACGGGGGTCTCTGGAAACACCATATATTTT.

The V gene is TRBV4-2, the J gene TRBJ2-1, with 13 bases lining up with TRBD2. J lost 9 bases, V lost 0 bases, and 8 bases had no gene match. Looked up from germline, CDR1 is LGHNA and CDR2 is YNFKEQ. This CDR3 is built from 17 residues. The CDR3 nucleotides read TGTGCCAGCAGCCAAGAAACTAGCGGGAGGGCCAGTTCTGAGCAGTTCTTC. This codes for CASSQETSGRASSEQFF.

This clone was recorded only once. The rearrangement links TRBV14 to TRBJ2-3; tentative D call: TRBD1 (5 bases). Germline assignment: CDR1 SGHDN and CDR2 FVKESK. This CDR3 has 15 amino acids. The V and J ends lost 0 bases and 13 bases respectively, with 20 bases between them. The CDR3 loop reads CASSQDLGAQALKYF. The CDR3 DNA reads TGTGCCAGCAGCCAAGATCTAGGGGCCCAAGCACTGAAGTATTTT.

Comment on this clone: Compared with germline, one end of the junction differs, possibly owing to a read error. This chain connects TRBV29-1 to TRBJ1-6; TRBD1 matches 8 bases. The length of the CDR3 is 11 residues. Germline-derived CDR1 and CDR2 are SQVTM and ANQGSEA. CDR3 in DNA: TGCAGCGTGGGGTTCAGGGGGCTCCAAACCTTT. This sequence encodes CSVGFRGLQTF.

This sequence joins TRBV7-3 and TRBJ2-1, with 8 bases matching TRBD2. From germline, CDR1 is SGHTA and CDR2 FQGTGA. This CDR3 comprises 16 residues. The V gene end was trimmed by 5 bases and the J gene end by 1 base; junction bases not matched to a gene: 7. The CDR3 is CASSPTTSESYNEQFF. Written as DNA, the CDR3 is TGTGCCAGCAGCCCGACGACTAGCGAGTCCTACAATGAGCAGTTCTTC.

CDR3 sequence: CAIIAGVGDYDEQFF. Here the CDR3 DNA reads TGTGCCATTATAGCGGGAGTAGGTGACTACGATGAGCAGTTCTTC. The rearrangement links TRBV21-1 to TRBJ2-1; TRBD2 is the table's D call, not checked against the DNA. TRBV21-1 has pseudogene status. CDR3 length: 15 amino acids.

DNA of the CDR3: TGTGCCAGCAGCTTAGCGTGGACAGGCTATGGCTACACCTTC. Translating it yields CASSLAWTGYGYTF. V usage is TRBV7-2 and J usage is TRBJ1-2; 7 bases line up with TRBD1. The CDR3 totals 14 residues. After removal of 0 bases from V and 4 bases from J, the junction contained 2 bases not matched to a gene. The germline V gene has CDR1 SGHTA and CDR2 FQGNSA.

This clone was detected only a few times. CDR3 nucleotides: TGTGCCAGCAGCTGGGGACAGGGTAATCAGCCCCAGCATTTT. It codes for CASSWGQGNQPQHF. The chain has TRBV3-1 (or the pseudogene TRBV3-2) and TRBJ1-5, with TRBD1 matching 9 bases. The J segment lost 4 bases and the V segment lost 5 bases, leaving 3 bases of the junction unmatched. In germline, CDR1 is LGHDT, CDR2 YNNKEL (reference sequence). This CDR3 has 14 residues.

V gene TRBV28 combines with J gene TRBJ2-7; 13 bases match TRBD2. Looked up from germline, CDR1 is MDHEN and CDR2 is SYDVKM. The CDR3 covers 14 residues. Germline trimming cut 8 bases from V and 5 bases from J; bases unmatched to any gene: 6. The CDR3 spells CASGGGLAGNEQYF. In DNA form, the CDR3 reads TGTGCCAGCGGGGGGGGACTAGCGGGAAACGAGCAGTACTTC.

The rearrangement links TRBV6-5 to TRBJ1-4; D gene uncertain. V lost 5 bases and J 8 bases, leaving 15 bases between the germline ends. The length of the CDR3 is 14 residues. The V gene's germline CDR1 is MNHEY and CDR2 SVGAGI. Here the CDR3 reads CASSPDYLGEKLFF. CDR3 in DNA: TGTGCCAGCAGTCCCGACTACCTGGGGGAAAAACTGTTTTTT.

As regards this clone: A read error may produce the germline difference seen at one junction end. The V gene is TRBV7-7, the J gene TRBJ2-2; 11 bases agree with TRBD1. The germline V gene has CDR1 SSHAT and CDR2 FNYEAQ (reference sequence). The CDR3 consists of 15 residues. This chain's CDR3 is CASSVRTGGGGELFF. The CDR3 DNA follows: TGTGCTAGCAGCGTCCGGACAGGGGGCGGCGGGGAGCTGTTTTTT.

This rearrangement joins TRBV28 to TRBJ1-2, with TRBD1 matching over 9 bases. The V gene end was trimmed by 3 bases and the J gene end by 5 bases; junction bases not matched to a gene: 16. The germline V gene encodes CDR1 MDHEN and CDR2 SYDVKM. This CDR3 spans 18 amino acids. The CDR3 DNA follows: TGTGCCAGCAGTTTGGGTGGGGAACAGGGGGCTTTAGGTTATGGCTACACCTTC. Translated, it gives CASSLGGEQGALGYGYTF.

The chain uses TRBV6-2 or TRBV6-3 and TRBJ1-1; TRBD1 matches 8 bases. This CDR3 has 19 residues. V lost 2 bases to trimming and J lost 0 bases; unmatched junction nucleotides: 14. Germline V gene lookup returns CDR1 MNHEY and CDR2 SVGEGT. The CDR3: CASSYNSRTGWLMNTEAFF. CDR3 bases: TGTGCCAGCAGTTACAACTCCCGGACAGGGTGGTTGATGAACACTGAAGCTTTCTTT.

The rearrangement links TRBV28 to TRBJ1-2; 8 bases are a match to TRBD1. This CDR3 has 14 amino acids. V was clipped by 5 bases and J by 6 bases; unmatched bases: 8. From germline, CDR1 is MDHEN and CDR2 SYDVKM. CDR3 in DNA: TGTGCCAGCAGTCAAGACAGGGGCAGGGATGGCTACACCTTC. Its protein is CASSQDRGRDGYTF.

The rearrangement links TRBV28 to TRBJ2-3, with TRBD2 identical over 11 bases. This CDR3 comprises 13 residues. In germline, CDR1 is MDHEN, CDR2 SYDVKM. After removal of 10 bases from V and 3 bases from J, the junction contained 3 bases not matched to a gene. The DNA for the CDR3 is TGTGCCACACTAGCGGGAGTGACAGATACGCAGTATTTT. As protein: CATLAGVTDTQYF.

As regards this clone: The germline gene is not matched at one end of the junction; a read error may be the cause. The chain couples TRBV7-3 to TRBJ2-1, with 11 nucleotides matching TRBD2. CDR1 and CDR2 from the germline V gene are SGHTA and FQGTGA. The length of the CDR3 is 15 residues. The CDR3 spells CASSITSGSVNEQFF. CDR3 DNA sequence: TGTGCCAGCAGCATAACTAGCGGGAGCGTAAATGAGCAGTTCTTC.

The chain links TRBV5-1 to TRBJ1-3; D gene uncertain. The CDR3 loop spans 16 amino acids. V lost 2 bases to trimming and J lost 2 bases, with 14 bases between them. Germline V CDR1 and CDR2: SGHRS, YFSETQ. The CDR3 sequence: CASSFGSPGAGNTIYF. The CDR3 coding sequence is TGCGCCAGCAGCTTCGGGAGCCCAGGCGCTGGAAACACCATATATTTT.

The V call is TRBV2, the J call TRBJ1-1; the match to TRBD1 covers 9 bases. Trimming at V came to 7 bases and at J to 4 bases, leaving 4 bases not matched to a gene. This CDR3 is built from 13 residues. CDR1 is SNHLY and CDR2 is FYNNEI in the germline V gene. CDR3 in DNA: TGTGCCAGCACCACGGACAGGGGCACTGAAGCTTTCTTT. It specifies CASTTDRGTEAFF.

This clone was seen just once. The chain combines TRBV3-1 (or the pseudogene TRBV3-2) with TRBJ1-4; possibly TRBD1 for D (6 bases). Trimming took off 8 bases at V and 5 bases at J, with 9 bases between the two ends. This CDR3 is built from 12 residues. The germline gives CDR1 LGHDT, CDR2 YNNKEL (reference sequence). CDR3 nucleotides: TGTGCCAGCGGAACAGGGAATGAAAAACTGTTTTTT. Translation: CASGTGNEKLFF.

This clone has just one count. The chain employs TRBV2 and TRBJ2-7; D might be TRBD2 (7 bases). The V gene lost 3 bases and the J gene lost 4 bases, with 13 bases spanning the gap. CDR1 is SNHLY, CDR2 FYNNEI, per germline. The CDR3 contains 14 residues. The CDR3 spells CASSEGGGWYEQYF. In DNA form, the CDR3 reads TGTGCCAGCAGTGAGGGAGGGGGATGGTACGAGCAGTACTTC.

The genes are TRBV7-3 and TRBJ1-2; D is uncertain. With 4 bases removed from V and 8 bases from J, the gap between germline ends came to 14 bases. The CDR3 totals 13 residues. The germline V gene encodes CDR1 SGHTA and CDR2 FQGTGA. The CDR3 DNA is TGTGCCAGCAGCTACTCGGAGGGAGGCGGCTACACCTTC. This codes for CASSYSEGGGYTF.

As DNA, the CDR3 is TGCGCCAGCAGCTTGGCCGGGACAGGGTTTTACGAGCAGTACTTC. Its translation is CASSLAGTGFYEQYF. The J gene is TRBJ2-7, the V gene TRBV5-1, with 9 positions matching TRBD1. This CDR3 contains 15 residues. V shed 0 bases, J shed 4 bases, and the junction held 5 bases outside the gene matches. Germline CDR1 SGHRS, CDR2 YFSETQ.